Listed below are T cell receptor beta chains from one sample, sequenced in a study of identical twins. TCRdb reprocessed the 5' RACE reads via MiXCR and lists one record per CDR3 protein. The sample has about 920,000 distinct CDR3 sequences, 9% to 15% seen once. The data were also submitted as part of a second study, on yellow fever vaccine responses in identical twins.

Sequencing input: PBMCs. These receptors all stem from a young woman in good health. Both conserved end residues are part of each CDR3. The order of the fields is V gene, D gene, clone size, J gene, CDR3 protein, CDR3 DNA. D genes are given only for firm matches. Only some rows state a clone size, as once, few, many or a class for expanded clones.

v_gene: TRBV20-1; d_gene: TRBD1; abundance: NA; j_gene: TRBJ1-6; CDR3aa: CSARSGTGLNSPLHF; CDR3nt: TGCAGTGCTAGGTCCGGGACAGGGCTAAATTCACCCCTCCACTTT
v_gene: TRBV7-9; d_gene: NA; abundance: few; j_gene: TRBJ2-4; CDR3aa: CASSKENGTPTF; CDR3nt: TGTGCCAGCAGCAAAGAAAATGGGACCCCAACCTTC
v_gene: TRBV2; d_gene: NA; abundance: NA; j_gene: TRBJ2-3; CDR3aa: CASSVWQTRDTQYF; CDR3nt: TGTGCCAGCAGTGTGTGGCAGACCAGGGATACGCAGTATTTT
v_gene: TRBV10-3; d_gene: NA; abundance: few; j_gene: TRBJ1-1; CDR3aa: CAISERTALHTEAFF; CDR3nt: TGTGCCATCAGTGAGAGGACAGCGTTACACACTGAAGCTTTCTTT
v_gene: TRBV28; d_gene: TRBD2; abundance: many; j_gene: TRBJ2-1; CDR3aa: CASTLSGSSYNEQFF; CDR3nt: TGTGCCAGCACCCTTAGCGGGAGCTCCTACAATGAGCAGTTCTTC
v_gene: TRBV18; d_gene: TRBD1; abundance: few; j_gene: TRBJ2-1; CDR3aa: CASSPLFGDSSYNEQFF; CDR3nt: TGTGCCAGCTCACCCCTGTTTGGGGACAGCTCCTACAATGAGCAGTTCTTC
v_gene: TRBV20-1; d_gene: NA; abundance: few; j_gene: TRBJ2-5; CDR3aa: CSARAPHQETQYF; CDR3nt: TGCAGTGCTAGAGCTCCCCACCAAGAGACCCAGTACTTC
v_gene: TRBV3-1; d_gene: NA; abundance: NA; j_gene: TRBJ2-2; CDR3aa: CASSRTQNTGELFF; CDR3nt: TGTGCCAGCAGCCGGACTCAGAACACCGGGGAGCTGTTTTTT
v_gene: TRBV12-3/TRBV12-4; d_gene: NA; abundance: many; j_gene: TRBJ2-3; CDR3aa: CASSLRARDTQYF; CDR3nt: TGTGCCAGCAGTTTAAGGGCGCGGGATACGCAGTATTTT
v_gene: TRBV4-1; d_gene: NA; abundance: NA; j_gene: TRBJ2-2; CDR3aa: CASSQEGSTYTGELFF; CDR3nt: TGCGCCAGCAGCCAAGAAGGGAGCACCTACACCGGGGAGCTGTTTTTT
v_gene: TRBV29-1; d_gene: NA; abundance: few; j_gene: TRBJ2-1; CDR3aa: CSAGQTYNEQFF; CDR3nt: TGCAGCGCGGGACAAACCTACAATGAGCAGTTCTTC
v_gene: TRBV5-6; d_gene: NA; abundance: many; j_gene: TRBJ1-1; CDR3aa: CASSLALAEAFF; CDR3nt: TGTGCCAGCAGCTTGGCCCTCGCTGAAGCTTTCTTT
v_gene: TRBV4-1; d_gene: NA; abundance: few; j_gene: TRBJ2-1; CDR3aa: CASSQEGVESYNEQFF; CDR3nt: TGCGCCAGCAGCCAAGAAGGTGTGGAATCCTACAATGAGCAGTTCTTC
v_gene: TRBV12-3/TRBV12-4; d_gene: TRBD1; abundance: few; j_gene: TRBJ1-2; CDR3aa: CASSRDRGDYTF; CDR3nt: TGTGCCAGCAGTAGGGACAGGGGCGACTACACCTTC
v_gene: TRBV5-1; d_gene: TRBD1; abundance: many; j_gene: TRBJ2-2; CDR3aa: CASSLGQGNTGELFF; CDR3nt: TGTGCCAGCAGTTTAGGACAGGGGAACACCGGGGAGCTGTTTTTT
v_gene: TRBV7-9; d_gene: NA; abundance: many; j_gene: TRBJ2-1; CDR3aa: CACRDGPYNEQFF; CDR3nt: TGTGCCTGCCGGGACGGTCCCTACAATGAGCAGTTCTTC
v_gene: TRBV24-1; d_gene: NA; abundance: NA; j_gene: TRBJ1-5; CDR3aa: CATSDVGNQPQHF; CDR3nt: TGTGCCACCAGTGATGTAGGCAATCAGCCCCAGCATTTT
v_gene: TRBV9; d_gene: NA; abundance: few; j_gene: TRBJ2-1; CDR3aa: CASSVAGHGGYNEQFF; CDR3nt: TGTGCCAGCAGCGTAGCGGGACACGGAGGCTACAATGAGCAGTTCTTC
v_gene: TRBV5-5; d_gene: TRBD1; abundance: few; j_gene: TRBJ1-4; CDR3aa: CASSPGARGMANEKLFF; CDR3nt: TGTGCCAGCAGCCCCGGTGCCAGGGGGATGGCTAATGAAAAACTGTTTTTT
v_gene: TRBV6-5; d_gene: TRBD1; abundance: few; j_gene: TRBJ2-1; CDR3aa: CASSSIGTGGFPEQFF; CDR3nt: TGTGCCAGCAGTTCCATCGGGACAGGGGGCTTTCCTGAGCAGTTCTTC
v_gene: TRBV12-3/TRBV12-4; d_gene: TRBD2; abundance: few; j_gene: TRBJ2-2; CDR3aa: CASSLSGGRTGELFF; CDR3nt: TGTGCCAGCAGTTTATCGGGGGGTCGCACCGGGGAGCTGTTTTTT
v_gene: TRBV2; d_gene: NA; abundance: NA; j_gene: TRBJ2-1; CDR3aa: CASSRDTVYNEQFF; CDR3nt: TGTGCCAGCAGTCGGGACACGGTATACAATGAGCAGTTCTTC